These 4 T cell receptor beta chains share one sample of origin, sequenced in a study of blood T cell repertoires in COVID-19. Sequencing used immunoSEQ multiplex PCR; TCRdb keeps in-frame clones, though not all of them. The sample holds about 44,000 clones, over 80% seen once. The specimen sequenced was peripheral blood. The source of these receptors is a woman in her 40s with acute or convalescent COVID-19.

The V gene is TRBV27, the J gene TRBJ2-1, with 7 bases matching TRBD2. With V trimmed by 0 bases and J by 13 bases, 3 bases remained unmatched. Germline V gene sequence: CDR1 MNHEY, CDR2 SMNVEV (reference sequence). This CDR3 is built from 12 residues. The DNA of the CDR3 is TGTGCCAGCAGTTTATCTGCGGGAGTACAGTTCTTC. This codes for CASSLSAGVQFF.

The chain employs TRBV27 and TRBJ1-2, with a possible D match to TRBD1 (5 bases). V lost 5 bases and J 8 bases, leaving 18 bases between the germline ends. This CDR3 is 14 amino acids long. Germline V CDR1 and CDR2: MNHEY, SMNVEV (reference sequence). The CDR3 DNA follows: TGTGCCAGCAGTCCAGGGTCGGCCTTTCTAGGCTACACCTTC. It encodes CASSPGSAFLGYTF.

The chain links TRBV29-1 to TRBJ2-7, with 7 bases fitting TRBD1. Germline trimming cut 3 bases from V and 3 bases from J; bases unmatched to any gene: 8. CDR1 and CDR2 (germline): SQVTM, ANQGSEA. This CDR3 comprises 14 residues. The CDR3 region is CSVELGQGDYEQYF. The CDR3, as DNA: TGCAGCGTTGAGCTTGGCCAGGGGGACTACGAGCAGTACTTC.

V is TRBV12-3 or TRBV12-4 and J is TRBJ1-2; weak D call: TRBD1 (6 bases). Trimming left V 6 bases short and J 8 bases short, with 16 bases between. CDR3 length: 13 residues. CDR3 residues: CASSRTVVEGYTF. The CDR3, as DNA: TGTGCCAGCAGCAGGACAGTAGTTGAAGGCTACACCTTC.